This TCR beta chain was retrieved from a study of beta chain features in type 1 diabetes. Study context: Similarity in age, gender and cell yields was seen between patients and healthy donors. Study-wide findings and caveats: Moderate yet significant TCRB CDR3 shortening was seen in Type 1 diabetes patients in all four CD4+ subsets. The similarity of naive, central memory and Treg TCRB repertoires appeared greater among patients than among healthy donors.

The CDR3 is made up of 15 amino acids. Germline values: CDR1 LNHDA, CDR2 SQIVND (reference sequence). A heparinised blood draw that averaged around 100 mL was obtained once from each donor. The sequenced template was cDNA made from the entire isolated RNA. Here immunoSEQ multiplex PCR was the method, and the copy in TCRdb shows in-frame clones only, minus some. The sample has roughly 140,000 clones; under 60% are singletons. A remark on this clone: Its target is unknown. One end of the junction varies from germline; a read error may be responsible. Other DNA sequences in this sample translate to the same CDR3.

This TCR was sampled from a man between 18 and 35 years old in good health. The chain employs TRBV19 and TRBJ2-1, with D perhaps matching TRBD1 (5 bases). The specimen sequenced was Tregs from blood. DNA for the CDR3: TGTGCCAGTAGTATCCGGATGACAGCCTACAACGAGCAGTTCTTC. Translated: CASSIRMTAYNEQFF.